This section outlines one T cell receptor (beta chain) sequence together with its context. Its antigen is currently unknown. CDR3 length equals 16 residues. V was cut by 5 bases and J by 0 bases, with 14 bases left in between. CDR1 and CDR2 from the germline V gene are SEHNR and FQNEAQ (reference sequence). These data originate in a study of graft-versus-host responses after intestinal transplantation. Overall study: Isolated intestinal, liver-intestinal, or multivisceral transplants had been given to the recipients. Anti-thymocyte globulin was used for induction in all recipients, who then took tacrolimus and steroids for approximately 3 years.

Study findings and constraints: Maximum circulating GvH clone levels tracked with early post-transplant HvG decreases. GvH clones appeared in recipient marrow, some first in ileum or blood.

TCRdb's copy holds only in-frame clones and misses some; the assay was immunoSEQ multiplex PCR. The sample holds about 61,000 clones, 90% to 95% seen once. The specimen was unstimulated CD4+ T cells sorted from spleen or lymph node cells, collected before transplant. The TCR was taken from a human donor who was the organ donor for an intestinal transplant. V usage is TRBV7-9 and J usage is TRBJ1-3; D gene ambiguous. The CDR3 here is CASSRDPRSSGNTIYF. DNA of the CDR3: TGTGCCAGCAGCAGAGACCCAAGGTCCTCTGGAAACACCATATATTTT.